This T cell receptor (beta chain) stems from a study of neurological immune-mediated disorders. This clonotype was observed at least ten times. One entry per CDR3 protein results from TCRdb running MiXCR on the 5' RACE reads. The sample shows tens of thousands of distinct CDR3 sequences, approximately 13% of them seen only once. Described time point: longitudinal time-point 1 (baseline). The sample consisted of PBMCs. The TCR was taken from a female donor with HTLV-1-associated myelopathy (HAM/TSP).

CDR3 sequence reads: CASSTSGETQYF. CDR3 bases: TGTGCCAGCAGCACCTCGGGGGAGACCCAGTACTTC. This chain connects TRBV7-8 to TRBJ2-5; tentatively, D is TRBD2 (5 bases). CDR1 is SGHVS, CDR2 FQNEAQ, per germline. V shed 5 bases and J shed 5 bases, with 9 bases lying between them. The CDR3 is 12 residues long.